A selection of T cell receptor beta chains follows, all from one sample in a study of technical replicates of blood from a handful of donors. The data were produced by immunoSEQ multiplex PCR, yet TCRdb's version contains in-frame clones alone and is incomplete. The data show 85,000 to 95,000 clones, 90% to 96% seen once. The sequenced sample was T cells isolated from PBMCs. The receptors were sampled from a human donor in good health. The CDR3 runs from the conserved cysteine through the conserved F or W. A D gene is named only where the DNA matches it firmly. Size values are once, few and many counts, or a class for expanded clones, and some rows have none.

clone_size: .; v_call: TRBV6-1; d_call: .; cdr3_length: 15; j_call: TRBJ2-1; cdr3_nt: TGTGCCAGCAGTGAGCGGGACCGCCGGGTCGATGAGCAGTTCTTC; cdr3_aa: CASSERDRRVDEQFF
clone_size: once; v_call: TRBV10-3; d_call: TRBD1; cdr3_length: 13; j_call: TRBJ2-7; cdr3_nt: TGTGCCATCGGCCTCGACAGGGTTGACGAGCAGTACTTC; cdr3_aa: CAIGLDRVDEQYF
clone_size: .; v_call: TRBV28; d_call: TRBD1; cdr3_length: 16; j_call: TRBJ2-3; cdr3_nt: TGTGCCAGCAGTTTATATCAGGGGGCATCGACAGATACGCAGTATTTT; cdr3_aa: CASSLYQGASTDTQYF
clone_size: .; v_call: TRBV12-5; d_call: .; cdr3_length: 13; j_call: TRBJ2-7; cdr3_nt: TGTGCTAGTGGTTTCGGACAGACCTACGAGCAGTACTTC; cdr3_aa: CASGFGQTYEQYF
clone_size: .; v_call: TRBV4-1; d_call: .; cdr3_length: 15; j_call: TRBJ2-7; cdr3_nt: TGCGCCAGCAGCCAGATCACAGGTTCTTCTTACGAGCAGTACTTC; cdr3_aa: CASSQITGSSYEQYF
clone_size: .; v_call: TRBV2; d_call: TRBD1; cdr3_length: 14; j_call: TRBJ2-3; cdr3_nt: TGTGCCAGCACTATAGACAGGGGAGCAGATACGCAGTATTTT; cdr3_aa: CASTIDRGADTQYF
clone_size: .; v_call: TRBV5-5; d_call: TRBD2; cdr3_length: 14; j_call: TRBJ2-5; cdr3_nt: TGTGCCAGCAGCTTGGGGGAGGGTTCAGAGACCCAGTACTTC; cdr3_aa: CASSLGEGSETQYF
clone_size: .; v_call: TRBV10-3; d_call: .; cdr3_length: 14; j_call: TRBJ2-2; cdr3_nt: TGTGCCATCAGTGAGCCCCGGGAGAACGGGGAGCTGTTTTTT; cdr3_aa: CAISEPRENGELFF
clone_size: .; v_call: TRBV7-3; d_call: .; cdr3_length: 16; j_call: TRBJ2-2; cdr3_nt: TGTGCCAGCAGCTTAATCGGGACACTGAACACCGGGGAGCTGTTTTTT; cdr3_aa: CASSLIGTLNTGELFF
clone_size: .; v_call: TRBV29-1; d_call: .; cdr3_length: 12; j_call: TRBJ1-1; cdr3_nt: TGCAGCGTTGGACAGTTTAACACTGAAGCTTTCTTT; cdr3_aa: CSVGQFNTEAFF
clone_size: .; v_call: TRBV28; d_call: TRBD1; cdr3_length: 13; j_call: TRBJ1-5; cdr3_nt: TGTTGCAGCCAGGGGGCACTTAATCAGCCCCAGCATTTT; cdr3_aa: CCSQGALNQPQHF
clone_size: .; v_call: TRBV27; d_call: .; cdr3_length: 15; j_call: TRBJ2-3; cdr3_nt: TGTGCCAGCAGTTTAGGGCCAGGGTACACAGATACGCAGTATTTT; cdr3_aa: CASSLGPGYTDTQYF
clone_size: .; v_call: TRBV6-1; d_call: TRBD2; cdr3_length: 16; j_call: TRBJ2-7; cdr3_nt: TGTGCCAGCAGTGAAGCGCGTGAGCGGGAGTACTACGAGCAGTACTTC; cdr3_aa: CASSEAREREYYEQYF
clone_size: .; v_call: TRBV5-5; d_call: .; cdr3_length: 14; j_call: TRBJ1-1; cdr3_nt: TGTGCCAGCAGCTTCGGACAAATTAACACTGAAGCTTTCTTT; cdr3_aa: CASSFGQINTEAFF
clone_size: .; v_call: TRBV5-1; d_call: TRBD1; cdr3_length: 17; j_call: TRBJ1-1; cdr3_nt: TGCGCCAGCAGCACTACCCCGACAGGGGGTATGAACACTGAAGCTTTCTTT; cdr3_aa: CASSTTPTGGMNTEAFF
clone_size: .; v_call: TRBV7-9; d_call: TRBD2; cdr3_length: 15; j_call: TRBJ2-1; cdr3_nt: TGTGCCGGGACTAGCGGGATTACGACCTACAATGAGCAGTTCTTC; cdr3_aa: CAGTSGITTYNEQFF